These 9 T cell receptor beta chains were all obtained from the same sample, sequenced in a study of immune characterization of retroperitoneal liposarcoma. From the PCR reads, TCRdb called clonotypes with MiXCR, one entry per CDR3 protein. The sample contains about 10,000 distinct CDR3 sequences, 28% of which appear only once. The source material was tumor tissue. Receptors were obtained from a male donor with retroperitoneal liposarcoma.

In this sample, this clonotype is medium-sized. The rearrangement links TRBV7-2 to TRBJ2-1; 12 nucleotides align to TRBD2. Trimming took 5 bases from V and 10 from J; bases not matched to a gene: 9. The germline gives CDR1 SGHTA, CDR2 FQGNSA. CDR3 length: 15 residues. CDR3 amino acids: CASSPSSGRAYEQFF. The CDR3 DNA reads TGTGCCAGCAGCCCATCTAGCGGGAGGGCCTACGAGCAGTTCTTC. Together with reference TRBV7-2 and TRBJ2-1, the CDR3 gives the full variable domain: GAGVSQSPSNKVTEKGKDVELRCDPISGHTALYWYRQSLGQGLEFLIYFQGNSAPDKSGLPSDRFSAERTGGSVSTLTIQRTQQEDSAVYLCASSPSSGRAYEQFFGPGTRLTVL.

By frequency in the sample, this clonotype is medium-sized. The rearrangement links TRBV6-1 to TRBJ2-1; 8 bases fit TRBD2. This CDR3 has 14 residues. V dropped 7 bases and J dropped 4; count of bases not matched to a gene: 6. Germline-derived CDR1 and CDR2 are MNHNS and SASEGT. CDR3 sequence (DNA): TGTGCCAGCAAGCCAGCGGGGGCTTACAATGAGCAGTTCTTC. Translation gives CASKPAGAYNEQFF.

This clonotype has more than one count but fewer than ten. CDR3 DNA sequence: TGTGCCAGCAGTTACTTCGACAGGGGCTATGGCTACACCTTC. Its protein product is CASSYFDRGYGYTF. The gene calls are TRBV6-5 and TRBJ1-2; TRBD1 aligns across 8 bases. Germline trimming cut 1 base from V and 4 bases from J; bases unmatched to any gene: 2. Germline V gives CDR1 MNHEY, CDR2 SVGAGI. The CDR3 is 14 amino acids.

V usage is TRBV6-1 and J usage is TRBJ2-5; the match to TRBD2 covers 11 bases. Trimming at V came to 5 bases and at J to 5 bases, leaving 7 bases not matched to a gene. The CDR3 is 15 amino acids. Germline-derived CDR1 and CDR2 are MNHNS and SASEGT. The CDR3 loop is CASSPTSGSVETQYF. For the CDR3, the DNA is TGTGCCAGCAGTCCCACTAGCGGGAGTGTTGAGACCCAGTACTTC.

Comments on this clonotype: Germline is not matched at one junction end, which may reflect a read error. V is TRBV5-3 and J is TRBJ2-2; TRBD2 aligns across 13 bases. TRBV5-3 is assigned to the ORF class and has an uncertain function. The CDR3 spans 17 residues. The CDR3 DNA is TGTGCCAGCAGCTTGGGACTAGCGGGGAGGGACACCGGGGAGCTGTTTTTT. This encodes CASSLGLAGRDTGELFF.

This clonotype showed up many times. The chain joins TRBV6-1 to TRBJ2-1; D gene uncertain. The CDR3 contains 13 residues. The V gene lost 8 bases and the J gene lost 9 bases, with 17 bases spanning the gap. The germline V gene encodes CDR1 MNHNS and CDR2 SASEGT. The CDR3 spells CASFASAGSEQFF. CDR3 sequence (DNA): TGTGCCAGCTTCGCATCCGCCGGCAGTGAGCAGTTCTTC.

The chain links TRBV12-3 or TRBV12-4 to TRBJ1-1; TRBD1 matches 9 bases. With 1 base clipped from V and 4 bases from J, the junction kept 4 bases outside the gene matches. The length of the CDR3 is 15 residues. The CDR3 loop reads CASSLGTGAATEAFF. DNA of the CDR3: TGTGCCAGCAGTTTAGGGACAGGGGCGGCCACTGAAGCTTTCTTT.

The chain joins TRBV24-1 to TRBJ2-2, with D perhaps TRBD1 (6 bases). The germline gives CDR1 KGHDR, CDR2 SFDVKD. V was shortened by 0 bases and J by 3 bases, with 10 bases between the two germline ends. This CDR3 is built from 16 residues. The CDR3 sequence: CATSDLTNRDTGELFF. In DNA form, the CDR3 reads TGTGCCACCAGTGATTTGACAAACAGGGACACCGGGGAGCTGTTTTTT.

The genes are TRBV6-8 and TRBJ2-1; possible D gene TRBD2, 6 bases. V shed 7 bases and J shed 13 bases, with 26 bases lying between them. This CDR3 comprises 15 residues. The germline V gene encodes CDR1 MNHGY and CDR2 SAAAGT. In DNA form, the CDR3 reads TGTGCCAGCACCCTTCTGGGGGGACCTCAAGAGACCCAGTTCTTC. It translates to CASTLLGGPQETQFF.